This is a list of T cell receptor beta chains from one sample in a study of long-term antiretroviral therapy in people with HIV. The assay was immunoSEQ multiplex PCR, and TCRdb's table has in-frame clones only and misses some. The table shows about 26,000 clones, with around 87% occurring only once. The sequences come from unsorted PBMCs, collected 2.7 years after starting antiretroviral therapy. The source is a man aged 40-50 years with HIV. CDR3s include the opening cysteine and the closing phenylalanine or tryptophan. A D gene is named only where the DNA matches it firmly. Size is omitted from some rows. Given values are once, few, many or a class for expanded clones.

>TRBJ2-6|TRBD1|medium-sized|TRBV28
CASSPTGQYSRANVLTF
TGTGCCAGCAGCCCCACGGGACAGTACTCTAGGGCCAACGTCCTGACTTTC
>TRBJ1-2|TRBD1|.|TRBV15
CATSRDRTGNGYTF
TGTGCCACCAGCAGAGACCGGACAGGGAACGGCTACACCTTC
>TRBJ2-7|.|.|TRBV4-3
CASSQGLEVYEQYF
TGCGCCAGCAGCCAAGGGCTCGAGGTCTACGAGCAGTACTTC
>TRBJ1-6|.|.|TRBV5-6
CASSLRDFGSSSPLHF
TGTGCCAGCAGCTTAAGGGACTTCGGATCAAGTTCACCCCTCCACTTT
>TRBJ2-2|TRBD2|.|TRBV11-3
CASSPGGGREGTGELFF
TGTGCCAGCAGCCCGGGGGGCGGGAGGGAGGGCACCGGGGAGCTGTTTTTT
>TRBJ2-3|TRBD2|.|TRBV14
CASSQLQRGGTIKDTQYF
TGTGCCAGCAGCCAACTACAGCGGGGGGGGACGATAAAAGATACGCAGTATTTT
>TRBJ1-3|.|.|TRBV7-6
CASSLAGSGNTIYF
TGTGCCAGCAGCTTAGCTGGATCTGGAAACACCATATATTTT
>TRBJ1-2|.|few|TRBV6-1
CASSEVRGYTF
TGTGCCAGCAGTGAAGTCCGCGGCTACACCTTC
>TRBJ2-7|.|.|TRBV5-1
CASSLSEGSYEQYF
TGCGCCAGCAGCTTGAGCGAGGGCTCCTACGAGCAGTACTTC
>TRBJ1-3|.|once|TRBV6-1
CASSEALGSGNTIYF
TGTGCCAGCAGTGAAGCGCTGGGTTCTGGAAACACCATATATTTT
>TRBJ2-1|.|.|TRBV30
CAWSVLGASGPFNHNEQFF
TGTGCCTGGAGTGTACTAGGGGCGTCCGGACCATTCAACCACAATGAGCAGTTCTTC
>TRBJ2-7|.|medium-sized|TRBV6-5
CASSSLLTSRSYEQYF
TGTGCCAGCAGTTCCCTCTTAACTAGCCGGTCCTACGAGCAGTACTTC
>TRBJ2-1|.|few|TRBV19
CASRNLASSYNEQFF
TGTGCCAGCCGAAATTTAGCGAGCTCCTACAATGAGCAGTTCTTC
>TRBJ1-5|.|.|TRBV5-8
CASSNGDGPYSNQPQHF
TGTGCCAGCAGCAATGGGGACGGGCCATATAGCAATCAGCCCCAGCATTTT
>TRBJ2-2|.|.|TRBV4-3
CASSQDRPGELFF
TGCGCCAGCAGCCAAGATCGGCCCGGGGAGCTGTTTTTT
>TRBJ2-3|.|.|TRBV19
CASEGADTQYF
TGTGCTTCCGAAGGGGCAGATACGCAGTATTTT
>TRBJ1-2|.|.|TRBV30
CAWDGDNYGYTF
TGTGCCTGGGACGGGGATAACTATGGCTACACCTTC
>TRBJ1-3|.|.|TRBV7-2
CASSLMTGGRNTIYF
TGTGCCAGCAGCTTGATGACCGGAGGGAGAAACACCATATATTTT
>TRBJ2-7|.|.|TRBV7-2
CASSIEAFSSYEQYF
TGTGCCAGCAGCATAGAAGCGTTTAGCTCCTACGAGCAGTACTTC
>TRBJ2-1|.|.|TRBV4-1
CASSQDRSTYNEQFF
TGCGCCAGCAGCCAAGACCGAAGTACCTACAATGAGCAGTTCTTC
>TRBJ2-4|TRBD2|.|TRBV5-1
CASQPGTTKNIQYF
TGCGCCAGCCAGCCAGGGACTACCAAAAACATTCAGTACTTC
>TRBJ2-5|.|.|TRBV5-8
CASSLPETQYF
TGTGCCAGCAGCCTCCCCGAGACCCAGTACTTC
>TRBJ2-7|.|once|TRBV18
CASSPEISYEQYF
TGTGCCAGCTCACCAGAGATAAGCTACGAGCAGTACTTC
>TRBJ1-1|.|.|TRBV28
CASSTPTSMGTEAFF
TGTGCCAGCAGTACCCCAACATCGATGGGGACTGAAGCTTTCTTT